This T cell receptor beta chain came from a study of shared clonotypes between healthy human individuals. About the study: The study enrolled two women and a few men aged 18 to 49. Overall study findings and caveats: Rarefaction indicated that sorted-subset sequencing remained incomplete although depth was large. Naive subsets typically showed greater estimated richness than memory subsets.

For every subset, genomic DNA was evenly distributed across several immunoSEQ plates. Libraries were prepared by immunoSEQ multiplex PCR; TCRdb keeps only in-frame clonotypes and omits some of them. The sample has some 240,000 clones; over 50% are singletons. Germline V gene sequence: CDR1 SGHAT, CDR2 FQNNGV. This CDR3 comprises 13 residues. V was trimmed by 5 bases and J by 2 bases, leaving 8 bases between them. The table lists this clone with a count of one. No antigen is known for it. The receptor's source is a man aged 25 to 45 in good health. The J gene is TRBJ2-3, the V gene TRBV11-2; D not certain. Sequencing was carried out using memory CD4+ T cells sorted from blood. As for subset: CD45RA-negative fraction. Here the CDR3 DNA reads TGTGCCAGCAGCCTCGGGTTCACAGATACGCAGTATTTT. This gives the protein CASSLGFTDTQYF.